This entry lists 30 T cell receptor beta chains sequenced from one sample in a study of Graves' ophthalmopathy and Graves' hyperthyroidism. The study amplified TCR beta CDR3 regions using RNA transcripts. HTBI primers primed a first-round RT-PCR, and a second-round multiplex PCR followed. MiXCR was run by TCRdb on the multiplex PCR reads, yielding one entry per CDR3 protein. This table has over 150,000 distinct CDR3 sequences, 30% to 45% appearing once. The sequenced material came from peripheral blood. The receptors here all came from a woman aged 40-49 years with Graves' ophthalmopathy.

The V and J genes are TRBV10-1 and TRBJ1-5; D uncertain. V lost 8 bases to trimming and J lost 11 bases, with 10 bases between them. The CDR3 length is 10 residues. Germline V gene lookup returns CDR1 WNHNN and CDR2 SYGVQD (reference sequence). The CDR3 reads CASPPEAQHF. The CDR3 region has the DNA TGCGCCAGCCCACCGGAGGCCCAGCATTTT.

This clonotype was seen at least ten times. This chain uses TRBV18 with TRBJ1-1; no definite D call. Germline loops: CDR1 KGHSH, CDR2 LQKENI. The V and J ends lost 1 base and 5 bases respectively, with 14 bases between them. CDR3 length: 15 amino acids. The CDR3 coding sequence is TGTGCCAGCTCACCACGGCAGGTTGATACGACTGAAGCTTTCTTT. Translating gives CASSPRQVDTTEAFF.

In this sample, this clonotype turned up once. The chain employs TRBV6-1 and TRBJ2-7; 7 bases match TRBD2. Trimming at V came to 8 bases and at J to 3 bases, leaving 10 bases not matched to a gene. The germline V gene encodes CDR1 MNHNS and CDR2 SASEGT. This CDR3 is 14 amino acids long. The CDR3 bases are TGTGCCAGCGAGGCCGGGACTACTTTCTACGAGCAGTACTTC. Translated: CASEAGTTFYEQYF.

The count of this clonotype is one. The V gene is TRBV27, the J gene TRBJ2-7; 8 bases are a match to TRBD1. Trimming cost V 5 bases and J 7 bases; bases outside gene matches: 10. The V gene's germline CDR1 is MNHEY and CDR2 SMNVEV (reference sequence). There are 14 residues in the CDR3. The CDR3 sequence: CASSGSGQVAEQYF. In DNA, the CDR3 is TGTGCCAGCAGTGGATCGGGACAGGTTGCAGAGCAGTACTTC.

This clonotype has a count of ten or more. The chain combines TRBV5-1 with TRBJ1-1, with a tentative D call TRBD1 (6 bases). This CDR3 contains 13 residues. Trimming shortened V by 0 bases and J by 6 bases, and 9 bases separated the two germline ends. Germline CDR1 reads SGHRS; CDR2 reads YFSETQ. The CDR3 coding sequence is TGCGCCAGCAGCTTGGAACAGGGTCCTGAAGCTTTCTTT. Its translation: CASSLEQGPEAFF.

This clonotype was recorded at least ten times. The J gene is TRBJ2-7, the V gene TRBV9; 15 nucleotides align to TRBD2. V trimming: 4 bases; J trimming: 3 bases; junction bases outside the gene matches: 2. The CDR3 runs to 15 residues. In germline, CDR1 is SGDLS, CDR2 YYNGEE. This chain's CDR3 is CASSPGLAGGYEQYF. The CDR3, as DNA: TGTGCCAGCAGCCCGGGACTAGCGGGGGGCTACGAGCAGTACTTC.

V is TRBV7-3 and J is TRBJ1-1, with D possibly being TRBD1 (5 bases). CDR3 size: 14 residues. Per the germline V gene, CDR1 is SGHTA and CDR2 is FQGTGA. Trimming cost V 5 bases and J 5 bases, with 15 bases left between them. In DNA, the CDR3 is TGTGCCAGCAGCACGGTGCCGGGGGGGACTGAAGCTTTCTTT. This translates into CASSTVPGGTEAFF.

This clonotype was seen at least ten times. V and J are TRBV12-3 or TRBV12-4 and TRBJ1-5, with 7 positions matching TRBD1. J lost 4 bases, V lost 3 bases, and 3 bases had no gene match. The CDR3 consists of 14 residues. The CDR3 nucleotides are TGTGCCAGCAGTTTCTTGGGACAGAATCAGCCCCAGCATTTT. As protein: CASSFLGQNQPQHF.

CDR3 nucleotides: TGTGCCAGCCAGGGGGGACACGGGGAGCTGTTTTTT. As protein: CASQGGHGELFF. The rearrangement joins TRBV6-2 or TRBV6-3 to TRBJ2-2; TRBD1 is a possible D gene (7 bases). Trimming removed 8 bases at V and 7 bases at J, with 11 bases between. CDR1 and CDR2 from the germline V gene are MNHEY and SVGEGT. The CDR3 sequence is 12 residues long.

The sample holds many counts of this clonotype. The CDR3 nucleotides read TGTGCCAGCAGCCAAGCGGCCGGGACATCGGGACTAGCGTCCAAAAACATTCAGTACTTC. It is translated as CASSQAAGTSGLASKNIQYF. The gene calls are TRBV3-1 and TRBJ2-4; 10 bases are a match to TRBD2. Looked up from germline, CDR1 is LGHDT and CDR2 is YNNKEL (reference sequence). J lost 2 bases, V lost 1 base, and 14 bases had no gene match. The CDR3 extends over 20 amino acids. Filled out from reference TRBV3-1 and TRBJ2-4, the complete variable domain reads DTAVSQTPKYLVTQMGNDKSIKCEQNLGHDTMYWYKQDSKKFLKIMFSYNNKELIINETVPNRFSPKSPDKAHLNLHINSLELGDSAVYFCASSQAAGTSGLASKNIQYFGAGTRLSVL.

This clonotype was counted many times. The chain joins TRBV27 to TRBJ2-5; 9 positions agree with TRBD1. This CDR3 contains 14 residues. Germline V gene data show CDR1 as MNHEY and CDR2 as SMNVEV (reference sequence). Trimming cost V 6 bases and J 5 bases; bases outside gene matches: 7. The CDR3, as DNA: TGTGCCAGCAGGCCTACAGGGGGCCTGGAGACCCAGTACTTC. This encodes CASRPTGGLETQYF.

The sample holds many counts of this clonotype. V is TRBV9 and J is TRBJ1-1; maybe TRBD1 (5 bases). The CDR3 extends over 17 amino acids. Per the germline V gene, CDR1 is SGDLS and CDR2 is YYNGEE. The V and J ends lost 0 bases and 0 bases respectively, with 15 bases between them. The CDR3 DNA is TGTGCCAGCAGCGTAGATGGGGGGGGGACGATGAACACTGAAGCTTTCTTT. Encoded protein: CASSVDGGGTMNTEAFF.

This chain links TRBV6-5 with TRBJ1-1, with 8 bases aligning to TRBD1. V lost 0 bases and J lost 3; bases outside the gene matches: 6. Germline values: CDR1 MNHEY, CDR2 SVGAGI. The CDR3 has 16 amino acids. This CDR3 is CASSYSITGGDTEAFF. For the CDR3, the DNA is TGTGCCAGCAGTTACTCGATAACAGGGGGGGACACTGAAGCTTTCTTT.

CDR3 loop: CSARWDRVLREQYF. CDR3 in DNA: TGCAGTGCTAGATGGGACAGAGTATTGCGCGAGCAGTACTTC. This chain joins TRBV20-1 and TRBJ2-7; 7 bases agree with TRBD1. The CDR3 has 14 residues. V was clipped by 2 bases and J by 6 bases; unmatched bases: 10. CDR1 and CDR2 (germline): DFQATT, SNEGSKA (reference sequence).

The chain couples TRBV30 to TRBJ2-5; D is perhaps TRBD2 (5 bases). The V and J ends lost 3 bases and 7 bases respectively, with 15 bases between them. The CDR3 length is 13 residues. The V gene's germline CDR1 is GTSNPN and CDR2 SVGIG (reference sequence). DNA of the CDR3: TGTGCCTGGAGCCCCGTGGGAGAGGCGACCCAGTACTTC. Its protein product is CAWSPVGEATQYF.

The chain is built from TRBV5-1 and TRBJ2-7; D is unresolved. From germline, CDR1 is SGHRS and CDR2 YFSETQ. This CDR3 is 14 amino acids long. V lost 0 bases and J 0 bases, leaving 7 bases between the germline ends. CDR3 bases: TGCGCCAGCAGCTTGGCCAGCGACTCCTACGAGCAGTACTTC. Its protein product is CASSLASDSYEQYF.

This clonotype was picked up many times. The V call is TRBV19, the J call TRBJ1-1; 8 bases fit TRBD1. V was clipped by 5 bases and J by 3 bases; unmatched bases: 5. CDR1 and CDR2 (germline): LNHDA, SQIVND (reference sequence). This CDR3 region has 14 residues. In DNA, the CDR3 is TGTGCCAGTAGTGGGCGACAGGGGTACACTGAAGCTTTCTTT. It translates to CASSGRQGYTEAFF. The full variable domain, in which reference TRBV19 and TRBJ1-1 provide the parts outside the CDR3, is DGGITQSPKYLFRKEGQNVTLSCEQNLNHDAMYWYRQDPGQGLRLIYYSQIVNDFQKGDIAEGYSVSREKKESFPLTVTSAQKNPTAFYLCASSGRQGYTEAFFGQGTRLTVV.

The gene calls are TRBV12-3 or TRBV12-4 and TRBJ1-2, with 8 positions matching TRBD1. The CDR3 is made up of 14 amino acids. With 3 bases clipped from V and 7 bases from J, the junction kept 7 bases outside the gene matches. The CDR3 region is CASSLPTGAGGYTF. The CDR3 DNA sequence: TGTGCCAGCAGTTTGCCGACAGGGGCGGGTGGCTACACCTTC.

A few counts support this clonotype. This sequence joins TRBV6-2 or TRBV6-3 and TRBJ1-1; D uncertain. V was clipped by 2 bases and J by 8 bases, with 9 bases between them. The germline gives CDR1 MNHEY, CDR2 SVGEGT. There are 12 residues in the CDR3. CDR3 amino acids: CASSYGLSEAFF. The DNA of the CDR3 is TGTGCCAGCAGTTACGGTTTGTCAGAAGCTTTCTTT.

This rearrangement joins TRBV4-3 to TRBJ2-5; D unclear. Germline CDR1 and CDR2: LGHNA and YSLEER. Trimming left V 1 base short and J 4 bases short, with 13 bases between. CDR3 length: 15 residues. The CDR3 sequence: CASSQGQSYSETQYF. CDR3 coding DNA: TGCGCCAGCAGCCAAGGGCAGTCATACTCAGAGACCCAGTACTTC.

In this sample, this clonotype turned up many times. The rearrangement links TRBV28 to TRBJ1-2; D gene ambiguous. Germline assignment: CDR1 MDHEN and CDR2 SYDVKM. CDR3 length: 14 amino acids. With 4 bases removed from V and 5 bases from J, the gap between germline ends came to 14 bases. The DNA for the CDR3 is TGTGCCAGCAGTTCCAACCGGTTATTATATGGCTACACCTTC. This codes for CASSSNRLLYGYTF.

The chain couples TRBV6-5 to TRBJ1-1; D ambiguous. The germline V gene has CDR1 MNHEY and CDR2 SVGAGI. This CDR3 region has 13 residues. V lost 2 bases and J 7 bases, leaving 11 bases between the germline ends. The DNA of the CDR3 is TGTGCCAGCAGTTACCTAGGGCAGGTTGAAGCTTTCTTT. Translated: CASSYLGQVEAFF.

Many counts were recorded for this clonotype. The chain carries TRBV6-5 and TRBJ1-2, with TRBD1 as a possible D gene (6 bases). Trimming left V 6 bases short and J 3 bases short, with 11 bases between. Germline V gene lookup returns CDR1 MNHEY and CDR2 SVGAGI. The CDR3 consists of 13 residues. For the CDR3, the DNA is TGTGCCAGCAGGCCCGGGGGCGACTATGGCTACACCTTC. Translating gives CASRPGGDYGYTF.

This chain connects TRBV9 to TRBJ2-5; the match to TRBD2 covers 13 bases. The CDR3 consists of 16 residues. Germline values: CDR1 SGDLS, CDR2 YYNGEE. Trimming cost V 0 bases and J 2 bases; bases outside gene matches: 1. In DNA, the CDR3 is TGTGCCAGCAGCGTAGGGGGACTAGCGGGACAAGAGACCCAGTACTTC. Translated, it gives CASSVGGLAGQETQYF.

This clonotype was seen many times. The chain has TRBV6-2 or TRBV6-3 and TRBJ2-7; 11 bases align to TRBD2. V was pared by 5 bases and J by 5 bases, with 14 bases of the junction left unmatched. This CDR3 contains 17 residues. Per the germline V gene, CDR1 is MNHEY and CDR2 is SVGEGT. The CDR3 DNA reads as TGTGCCAGCAGTACTCTCGCCCTAGCGGGAGGTCCAAACGAGCAGTACTTC. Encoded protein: CASSTLALAGGPNEQYF.

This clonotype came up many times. CDR3 loop: CASIPPAGGTTLHF. CDR3 DNA: TGTGCCAGCATCCCCCCTGCTGGAGGCACCACCCTCCACTTT. The chain recombines TRBV12-3 or TRBV12-4 with TRBJ1-6; D call uncertain. V was cut by 7 bases and J by 14 bases, with 21 bases left in between. The CDR3 is 14 amino acids.

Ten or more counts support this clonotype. The CDR3 coding sequence is TGCAGCGTCAGGGACAGTCACGGGACTGAAGCTTTCTTT. Protein: CSVRDSHGTEAFF. This chain connects TRBV29-1 to TRBJ1-1; 7 positions agree with TRBD1. The CDR3 contains 13 residues. With V trimmed by 6 bases and J by 5 bases, 9 bases remained unmatched. CDR1 is SQVTM and CDR2 is ANQGSEA in the germline V gene.

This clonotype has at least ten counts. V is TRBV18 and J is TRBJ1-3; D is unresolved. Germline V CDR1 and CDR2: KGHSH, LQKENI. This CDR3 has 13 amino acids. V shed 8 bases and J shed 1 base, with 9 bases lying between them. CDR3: CASSPGSGNTIYF. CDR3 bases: TGTGCCAGCAGCCCGGGTTCTGGAAACACCATATATTTT.

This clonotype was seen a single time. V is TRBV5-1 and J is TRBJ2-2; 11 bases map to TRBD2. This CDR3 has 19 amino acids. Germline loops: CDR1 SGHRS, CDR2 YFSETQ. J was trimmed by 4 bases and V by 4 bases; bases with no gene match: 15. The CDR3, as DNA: TGCGCCAGCAGCCCGATCACTACTAGCGGGGGCCCGAGCACCGGGGAGCTGTTTTTT. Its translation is CASSPITTSGGPSTGELFF.

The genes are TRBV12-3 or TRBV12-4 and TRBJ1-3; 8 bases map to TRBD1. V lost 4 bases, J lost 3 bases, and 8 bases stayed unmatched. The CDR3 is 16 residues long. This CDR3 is CASSWGAGGGGNTIYF. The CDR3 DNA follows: TGTGCCAGCAGTTGGGGGGCAGGGGGCGGTGGAAACACCATATATTTT.